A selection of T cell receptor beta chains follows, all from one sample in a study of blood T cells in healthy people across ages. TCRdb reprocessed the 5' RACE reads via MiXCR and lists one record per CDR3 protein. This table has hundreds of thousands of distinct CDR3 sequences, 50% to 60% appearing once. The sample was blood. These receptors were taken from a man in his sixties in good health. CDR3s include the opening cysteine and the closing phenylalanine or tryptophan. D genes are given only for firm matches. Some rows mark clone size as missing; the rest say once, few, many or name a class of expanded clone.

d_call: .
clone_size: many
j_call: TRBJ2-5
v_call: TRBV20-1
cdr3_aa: CSALDTPPGETQYF
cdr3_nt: TGCAGTGCTTTGGACACTCCACCAGGAGAGACCCAGTACTTC

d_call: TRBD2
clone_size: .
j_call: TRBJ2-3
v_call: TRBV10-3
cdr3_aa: CAISELNSGSFPPDTQYF
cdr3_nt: TGTGCCATCAGTGAGTTGAATAGCGGGAGCTTTCCCCCAGATACGCAGTATTTT

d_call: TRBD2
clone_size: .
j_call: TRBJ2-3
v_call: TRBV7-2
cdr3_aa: CASSPPTSSFLLTDTQYF
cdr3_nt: TGTGCCAGCAGCCCACCGACTAGCTCTTTCCTACTCACAGATACGCAGTATTTT

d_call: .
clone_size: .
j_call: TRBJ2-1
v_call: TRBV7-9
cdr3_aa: CASSLAPDDEQFF
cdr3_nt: TGTGCCAGCAGCTTAGCGCCAGACGATGAGCAGTTCTTC

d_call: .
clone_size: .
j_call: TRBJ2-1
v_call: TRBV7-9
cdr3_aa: CASSLDQSPHNEQFF
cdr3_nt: TGTGCCAGCAGCTTAGACCAATCACCCCACAATGAGCAGTTCTTC

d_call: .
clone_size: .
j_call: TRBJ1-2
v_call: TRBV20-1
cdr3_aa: CSAPQGGQDGYTF
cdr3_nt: TGCAGTGCCCCCCAGGGCGGGCAGGATGGCTACACCTTC

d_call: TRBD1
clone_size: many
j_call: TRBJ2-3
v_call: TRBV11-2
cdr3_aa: CASSLGERQGSTDTQYF
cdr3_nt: TGTGCCAGCAGCTTAGGGGAGAGACAGGGGAGCACAGATACGCAGTATTTT

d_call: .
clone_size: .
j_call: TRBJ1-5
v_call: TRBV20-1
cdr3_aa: CSARTRSSNQPQHF
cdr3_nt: TGCAGTGCCCGGACAAGGTCTTCCAATCAGCCCCAGCATTTT

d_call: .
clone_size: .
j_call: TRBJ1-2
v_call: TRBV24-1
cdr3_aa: CATSERDTDGYTF
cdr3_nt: TGTGCCACCAGTGAGCGCGACACCGATGGCTACACCTTC

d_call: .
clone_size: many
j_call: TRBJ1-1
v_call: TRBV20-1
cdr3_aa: CSSKPRGIEAFF
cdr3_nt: TGCAGTTCTAAGCCGAGGGGAATTGAAGCTTTCTTT

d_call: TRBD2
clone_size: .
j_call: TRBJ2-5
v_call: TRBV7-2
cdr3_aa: CASSPGSSGPFQTQYF
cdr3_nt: TGTGCCAGCAGCCCGGGTTCTAGCGGACCGTTTCAGACCCAGTACTTC

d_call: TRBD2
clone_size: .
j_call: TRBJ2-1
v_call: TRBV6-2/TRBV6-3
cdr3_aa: CASSSHFRGASGSSRVYEQFF
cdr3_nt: TGTGCCAGCAGTTCCCATTTCAGGGGGGCTAGCGGGAGCTCAAGGGTCTATGAGCAGTTCTTC

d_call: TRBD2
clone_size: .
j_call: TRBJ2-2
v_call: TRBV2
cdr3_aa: CASSGRLTGELFF
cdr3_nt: TGTGCTAGCAGCGGGAGGCTCACCGGGGAGCTGTTTTTT

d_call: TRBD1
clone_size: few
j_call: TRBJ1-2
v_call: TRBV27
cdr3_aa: CASSLRGTTGGWGNYGYTF
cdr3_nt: TGTGCCAGCAGTTTAAGGGGCACAACAGGGGGTTGGGGTAACTATGGCTACACCTTC

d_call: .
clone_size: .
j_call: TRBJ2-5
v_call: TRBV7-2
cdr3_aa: CASSLRTVETQYF
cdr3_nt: TGTGCCAGCAGCTTAAGAACAGTAGAGACCCAGTACTTC

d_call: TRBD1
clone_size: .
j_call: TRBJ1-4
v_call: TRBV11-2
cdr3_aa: CASSHVTRDRARNEKLFF
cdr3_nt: TGTGCCAGCAGCCACGTCACCCGGGACAGGGCTCGGAATGAAAAACTGTTTTTT

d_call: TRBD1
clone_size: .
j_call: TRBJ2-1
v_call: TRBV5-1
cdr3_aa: CASSRGQGKYNEQFF
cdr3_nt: TGCGCCAGCAGCCGGGGACAGGGAAAATACAATGAGCAGTTCTTC

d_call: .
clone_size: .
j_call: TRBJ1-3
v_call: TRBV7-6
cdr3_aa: CASSRGSSAGNTIYF
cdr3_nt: TGTGCCAGCAGCCGAGGGAGCTCGGCAGGAAACACCATATATTTT

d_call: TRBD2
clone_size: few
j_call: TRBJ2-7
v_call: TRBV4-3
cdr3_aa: CASSQDTSADYEQYF
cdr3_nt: TGCGCCAGCAGCCAAGACACTAGCGCGGACTACGAGCAGTACTTC

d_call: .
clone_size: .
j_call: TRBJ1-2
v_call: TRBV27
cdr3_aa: CASSLKFRHSGVVDGYTF
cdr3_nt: TGTGCCAGCAGTTTAAAGTTCCGTCACTCGGGGGTCGTTGATGGCTACACCTTC

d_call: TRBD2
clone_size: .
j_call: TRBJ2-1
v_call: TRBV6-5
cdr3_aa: CASSYRTSGRASSYNEQFF
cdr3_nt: TGTGCCAGCAGTTACCGGACTAGCGGGAGGGCGAGCTCCTACAATGAGCAGTTCTTC

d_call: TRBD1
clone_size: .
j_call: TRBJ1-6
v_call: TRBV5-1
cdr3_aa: CASSLEVQGDLSPLHF
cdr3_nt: TGCGCCAGCAGCTTGGAGGTACAGGGGGATCTTTCACCCCTCCACTTT

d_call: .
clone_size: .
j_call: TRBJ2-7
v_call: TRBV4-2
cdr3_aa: CASSLPGGSSYEQYF
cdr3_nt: TGTGCCAGCAGCCTCCCCGGAGGCTCATCCTACGAGCAGTACTTC

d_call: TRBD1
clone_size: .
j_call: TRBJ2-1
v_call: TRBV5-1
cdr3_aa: CASRKTGQGGLGQFF
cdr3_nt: TGCGCCAGCAGAAAGACGGGACAGGGCGGGTTAGGGCAGTTCTTC

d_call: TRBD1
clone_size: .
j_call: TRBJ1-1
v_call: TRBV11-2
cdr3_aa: CASSRSDRGSNTEAFF
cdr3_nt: TGTGCCAGCAGCCGCAGCGACAGGGGCTCGAACACTGAAGCTTTCTTT

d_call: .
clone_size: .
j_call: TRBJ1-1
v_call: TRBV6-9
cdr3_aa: CASSYSHQWGNTEAFF
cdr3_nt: TGTGCCAGCAGTTATTCGCACCAATGGGGGAACACTGAAGCTTTCTTT

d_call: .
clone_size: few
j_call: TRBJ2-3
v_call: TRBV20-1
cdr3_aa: CSASSFPDTDTQYF
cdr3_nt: TGCAGTGCTAGTTCATTCCCCGACACAGATACGCAGTATTTT

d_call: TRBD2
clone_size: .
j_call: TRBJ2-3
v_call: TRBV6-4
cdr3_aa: CASSDQAGGTDTQYF
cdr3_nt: TGTGCCAGCAGTGACCAGGCGGGGGGCACAGATACGCAGTATTTT

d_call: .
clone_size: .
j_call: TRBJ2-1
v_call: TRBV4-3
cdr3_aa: CASSQDQARRGYNEQFF
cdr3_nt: TGCGCCAGCAGCCAAGATCAAGCCCGAAGGGGCTACAATGAGCAGTTCTTC

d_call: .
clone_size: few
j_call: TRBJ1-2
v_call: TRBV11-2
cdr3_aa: CASSPSRTPIYGYTF
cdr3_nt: TGTGCCAGCAGCCCGTCGCGGACACCGATCTATGGCTACACCTTC

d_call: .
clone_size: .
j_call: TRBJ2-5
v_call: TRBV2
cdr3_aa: CASSQGHRSGETQYF
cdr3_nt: TGTGCCAGCAGTCAAGGGCACAGGTCCGGAGAGACCCAGTACTTC

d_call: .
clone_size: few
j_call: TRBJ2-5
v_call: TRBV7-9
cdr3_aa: CASSLLDRREETQYF
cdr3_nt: TGTGCCAGCAGCTTACTGGACAGAAGGGAAGAGACCCAGTACTTC

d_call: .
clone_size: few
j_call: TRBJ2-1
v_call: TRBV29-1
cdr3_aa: CSVVRSSNEQFF
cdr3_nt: TGCAGCGTTGTTCGGTCCTCCAATGAGCAGTTCTTC

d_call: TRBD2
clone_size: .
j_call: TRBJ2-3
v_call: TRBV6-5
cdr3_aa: CASSFLLAGGTDTQYF
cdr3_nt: TGTGCCAGCAGTTTCTTACTAGCGGGAGGCACAGATACGCAGTATTTT

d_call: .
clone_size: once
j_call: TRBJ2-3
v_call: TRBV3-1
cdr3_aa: CASSQAMDKSTDTQYF
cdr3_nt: TGTGCCAGCAGCCAGGCAATGGACAAGAGCACAGATACGCAGTATTTT

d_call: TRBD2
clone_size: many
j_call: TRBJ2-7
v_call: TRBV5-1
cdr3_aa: CASSLSGRAYEQYF
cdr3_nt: TGCGCCAGCAGCTTGAGCGGGAGGGCCTACGAGCAGTACTTC

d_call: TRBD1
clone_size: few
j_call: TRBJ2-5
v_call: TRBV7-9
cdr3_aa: CASSLGTGLQETQYF
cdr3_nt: TGTGCCAGCAGCTTAGGGACAGGCCTCCAAGAGACCCAGTACTTC

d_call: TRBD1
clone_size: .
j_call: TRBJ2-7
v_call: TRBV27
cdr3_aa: CASSFSGTGTYEQYF
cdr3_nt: TGTGCCAGCAGTTTTTCCGGGACAGGGACCTACGAGCAGTACTTC

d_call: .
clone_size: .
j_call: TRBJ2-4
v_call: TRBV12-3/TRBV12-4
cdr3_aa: CASSVSGGGEQYF
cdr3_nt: TGTGCCAGCAGTGTATCTGGGGGTGGTGAGCAGTACTTC

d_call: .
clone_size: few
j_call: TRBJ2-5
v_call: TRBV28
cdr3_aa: CASLTQGIREQYF
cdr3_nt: TGTGCCAGCTTAACACAGGGTATTAGGGAGCAGTACTTC

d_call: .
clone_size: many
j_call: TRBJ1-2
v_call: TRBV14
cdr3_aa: CASSQITGVGGYTF
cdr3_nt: TGTGCCAGCAGCCAAATTACGGGTGTCGGTGGCTACACCTTC

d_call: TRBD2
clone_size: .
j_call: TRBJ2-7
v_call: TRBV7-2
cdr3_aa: CASSLGLAGVTGEQYF
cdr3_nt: TGTGCCAGCAGCTTAGGGCTAGCGGGAGTTACAGGCGAGCAGTACTTC

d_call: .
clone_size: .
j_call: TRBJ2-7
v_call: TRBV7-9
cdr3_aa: CASSFAGANEQYF
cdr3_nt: TGTGCCAGCAGCTTTGCAGGGGCCAATGAGCAGTACTTC

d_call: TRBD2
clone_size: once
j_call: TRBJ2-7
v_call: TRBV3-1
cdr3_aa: CASSQDFGLAFGEQYF
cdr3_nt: TGTGCCAGCAGCCAAGATTTTGGACTAGCTTTTGGAGAGCAGTACTTC

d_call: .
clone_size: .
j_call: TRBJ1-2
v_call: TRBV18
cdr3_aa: CASSPGQGSLGYGYTF
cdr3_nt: TGTGCCAGCTCACCCGGACAAGGGTCGTTGGGCTATGGCTACACCTTC

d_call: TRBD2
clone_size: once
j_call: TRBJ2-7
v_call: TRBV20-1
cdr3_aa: CSARAPSGGLRSSYEQYF
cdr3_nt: TGCAGTGCTAGGGCCCCTAGCGGGGGGCTTAGGAGCTCCTACGAGCAGTACTTC

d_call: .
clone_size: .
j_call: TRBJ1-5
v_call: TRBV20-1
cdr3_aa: CSARGSAAFGNQPQHF
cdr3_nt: TGCAGTGCTAGGGGATCCGCGGCGTTTGGCAATCAGCCCCAGCATTTT

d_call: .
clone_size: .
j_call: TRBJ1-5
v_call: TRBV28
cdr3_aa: CASGGTRRNQPQHF
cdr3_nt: TGTGCCAGCGGGGGGACCAGGAGAAATCAGCCCCAGCATTTT

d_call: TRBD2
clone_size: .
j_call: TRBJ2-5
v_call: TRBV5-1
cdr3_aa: CASSLIAGEKTQYF
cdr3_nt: TGCGCCAGCAGCTTGATCGCGGGGGAAAAGACCCAGTACTTC